Listed below are T cell receptor beta chains from one sample, sequenced in a study of T cells after yellow fever vaccination. TCRdb re-derived calls from the 5' RACE reads in MiXCR, one entry per CDR3 protein. The sample records a few hundred thousand distinct CDR3 sequences, more than 3.5% being singletons. This specimen consisted of PBMCs, obtained 15 days after the yellow fever booster vaccination. Every receptor here comes from a young man who received the YFV17D yellow fever vaccine. Each CDR3 is given with its conserved first and last residue. Each record gives: V gene, J gene, clone size, D gene, CDR3 protein, CDR3 DNA. A D gene is named only where the DNA matches it firmly. Part of the rows lack a size; the others show once, few, many or a class for expanded clones.

V gene: TRBV7-9
J gene: TRBJ2-5
clone size: many
D gene: NA
CDR3 protein: CASSFRETQYF
CDR3 DNA: TGTGCCAGCAGCTTTAGGGAGACCCAGTACTTC

V gene: TRBV6-5
J gene: TRBJ2-7
clone size: many
D gene: NA
CDR3 protein: CASTPRGVSSYEQYF
CDR3 DNA: TGTGCCAGCACCCCACGTGGGGTAAGCTCCTACGAGCAGTACTTC

V gene: TRBV12-3/TRBV12-4
J gene: TRBJ2-5
clone size: many
D gene: TRBD1
CDR3 protein: CASRPTGVAETQYF
CDR3 DNA: TGTGCCAGCAGGCCGACAGGGGTGGCAGAGACCCAGTACTTC

V gene: TRBV4-3
J gene: TRBJ2-4
clone size: many
D gene: NA
CDR3 protein: CASSQGVAKNIQYF
CDR3 DNA: TGCGCCAGCAGCCAAGGGGTAGCCAAAAACATTCAGTACTTC

V gene: TRBV5-1
J gene: TRBJ2-1
clone size: many
D gene: NA
CDR3 protein: CASSFPGSPKEQFF
CDR3 DNA: TGCGCCAGCAGCTTCCCCGGGAGCCCAAAGGAGCAGTTCTTC

V gene: TRBV6-6
J gene: TRBJ1-1
clone size: many
D gene: TRBD1
CDR3 protein: CASSYSIRDRGDNTEAFF
CDR3 DNA: TGTGCCAGCAGTTACTCGATCCGGGACAGGGGGGACAACACTGAAGCTTTCTTT

V gene: TRBV5-1
J gene: TRBJ2-1
clone size: many
D gene: NA
CDR3 protein: CASSLISEPGNEQFF
CDR3 DNA: TGCGCCAGCAGCTTGATTAGCGAACCCGGTAATGAGCAGTTCTTC

V gene: TRBV19
J gene: TRBJ2-5
clone size: many
D gene: NA
CDR3 protein: CASTPDAADYQETQYF
CDR3 DNA: TGTGCCAGTACCCCGGACGCAGCGGATTACCAAGAGACCCAGTACTTC

V gene: TRBV7-6
J gene: TRBJ2-7
clone size: many
D gene: NA
CDR3 protein: CASSLAFGEQYF
CDR3 DNA: TGTGCCAGCAGCTTAGCGTTTGGAGAGCAGTACTTC

V gene: TRBV10-3
J gene: TRBJ1-1
clone size: many
D gene: NA
CDR3 protein: CAISEFGGVTEAFF
CDR3 DNA: TGTGCCATCAGTGAGTTCGGAGGGGTCACTGAAGCTTTCTTT

V gene: TRBV12-3/TRBV12-4
J gene: TRBJ2-7
clone size: many
D gene: NA
CDR3 protein: CASKMGRFYEQYF
CDR3 DNA: TGTGCCAGCAAAATGGGACGGTTCTACGAGCAGTACTTC

V gene: TRBV28
J gene: TRBJ2-1
clone size: many
D gene: NA
CDR3 protein: CASSPGRTPEQFF
CDR3 DNA: TGTGCCAGCAGTCCGGGGCGGACTCCTGAGCAGTTCTTC

V gene: TRBV3-1
J gene: TRBJ1-1
clone size: many
D gene: TRBD1
CDR3 protein: CASSPRTGEAFF
CDR3 DNA: TGTGCCAGCAGCCCCCGGACAGGGGAAGCTTTCTTT

V gene: TRBV6-1
J gene: TRBJ1-5
clone size: many
D gene: NA
CDR3 protein: CASRSGSGPFGQPQHF
CDR3 DNA: TGTGCCAGCAGATCCGGGAGCGGGCCCTTTGGGCAGCCCCAGCATTTT

V gene: TRBV20-1
J gene: TRBJ2-1
clone size: NA
D gene: NA
CDR3 protein: CSALQGGYNEQFF
CDR3 DNA: TGCAGTGCCCTGCAGGGAGGCTACAATGAGCAGTTCTTC

V gene: TRBV4-2
J gene: TRBJ1-4
clone size: many
D gene: TRBD1
CDR3 protein: CASSQGDRGGNEKLFF
CDR3 DNA: TGTGCCAGCAGCCAAGGAGACAGGGGGGGGAATGAAAAACTGTTTTTT

V gene: TRBV10-2
J gene: TRBJ2-3
clone size: many
D gene: NA
CDR3 protein: CASRPGTYGTDTQYF
CDR3 DNA: TGCGCCAGCAGGCCCGGGACTTACGGCACAGATACGCAGTATTTT

V gene: TRBV18
J gene: TRBJ1-1
clone size: many
D gene: NA
CDR3 protein: CASSRYGAEAFF
CDR3 DNA: TGTGCCAGCTCACGATACGGGGCTGAAGCTTTCTTT

V gene: TRBV18
J gene: TRBJ1-1
clone size: many
D gene: NA
CDR3 protein: CASSGLEGGTEAFF
CDR3 DNA: TGTGCCAGCTCAGGCCTTGAGGGAGGCACTGAAGCTTTCTTT

V gene: TRBV5-1
J gene: TRBJ2-2
clone size: many
D gene: NA
CDR3 protein: CASRSSTGELFF
CDR3 DNA: TGCGCCAGCAGATCCAGCACCGGGGAGCTGTTTTTT

V gene: TRBV29-1
J gene: TRBJ2-5
clone size: few
D gene: TRBD2
CDR3 protein: CSAGLVGETQYF
CDR3 DNA: TGCAGCGCAGGACTAGTCGGCGAGACCCAGTACTTC

V gene: TRBV7-2
J gene: TRBJ2-7
clone size: many
D gene: NA
CDR3 protein: CASRLSRSSSYEQYF
CDR3 DNA: TGTGCCAGCAGGCTCTCTCGATCGAGCTCCTACGAGCAGTACTTC

V gene: TRBV7-2
J gene: TRBJ2-5
clone size: many
D gene: NA
CDR3 protein: CASSPKIVETQYF
CDR3 DNA: TGTGCCAGCAGCCCCAAGATTGTGGAGACCCAGTACTTC

V gene: TRBV29-1
J gene: TRBJ2-5
clone size: many
D gene: NA
CDR3 protein: CSAARGNQETQYF
CDR3 DNA: TGCAGCGCCGCTCGAGGGAATCAAGAGACCCAGTACTTC

V gene: TRBV7-6
J gene: TRBJ1-2
clone size: many
D gene: NA
CDR3 protein: CASSPGGGYGYTF
CDR3 DNA: TGTGCCAGCAGCCCAGGCGGAGGGTATGGCTACACCTTC

V gene: TRBV4-1
J gene: TRBJ2-1
clone size: few
D gene: NA
CDR3 protein: CASSQGPEGNEQFF
CDR3 DNA: TGCGCCAGCAGCCAAGGTCCCGAGGGTAATGAGCAGTTCTTC

V gene: TRBV19
J gene: TRBJ1-5
clone size: many
D gene: NA
CDR3 protein: CASSKGEVRNQPQHF
CDR3 DNA: TGTGCCAGCTCAAAGGGGGAGGTCCGCAATCAGCCCCAGCATTTT

V gene: TRBV5-5
J gene: TRBJ2-2
clone size: many
D gene: TRBD2
CDR3 protein: CASSLASGGNTGELFF
CDR3 DNA: TGTGCCAGCAGCTTGGCCTCGGGGGGGAACACCGGGGAGCTGTTTTTT